Listed below are T cell receptor beta chains from one sample, sequenced in a study of shared T cell receptors in the human thymus. The assay was immunoSEQ multiplex PCR, and TCRdb's table has in-frame clones only and misses some. The profile covers more than 300,000 clones, with about 95% appearing a single time and approximately 0.02% taken by the ten largest. The material sequenced was thymocytes. Receptors originate from a human donor. Both conserved end residues are part of each CDR3. D genes are given only for firm matches. Clone size is not always given. Where it is, it says once, few, many or a class for expanded clones.

CASSAIQLGNTEAFF | TGTGCCAGCAGCGCTATTCAGTTAGGTAACACTGAAGCTTTCTTT | TRBJ1-1 | . | TRBV11-2 | 15 | .
CASRLVTRHNVLTF | TGTGCCAGCAGGCTAGTAACTAGACACAACGTCCTGACTTTC | TRBJ2-6 | once | TRBV6-4 | 14 | .
CASSSGLSGRINNEQFF | TGTGCCAGCAGCTCTGGCTTGAGCGGGAGGATCAACAATGAGCAGTTCTTC | TRBJ2-1 | . | TRBV7-7 | 17 | TRBD2
CASSTKRGTDTQYF | TGTGCCAGCAGCACTAAGCGGGGCACAGATACGCAGTATTTT | TRBJ2-3 | . | TRBV21-1 | 14 | .
CASSYRRAPGQGALWETQYF | TGTGCCAGCAGCTACCGGCGCGCCCCGGGACAGGGGGCGCTGTGGGAGACCCAGTACTTC | TRBJ2-5 | . | TRBV7-8 | 20 | TRBD1
CASTRVDSYEQYF | TGTGCCAGCACGAGGGTTGACTCCTACGAGCAGTACTTC | TRBJ2-7 | . | TRBV28 | 13 | .
CSVDRRAGARYGYTF | TGCAGCGTTGACAGAAGGGCGGGGGCAAGATATGGCTACACCTTC | TRBJ1-2 | . | TRBV29-1 | 15 | .
CASNFQREEPTAEQFF | TGCGCCAGCAATTTCCAGCGGGAGGAACCTACTGCTGAGCAGTTCTTC | TRBJ2-1 | . | TRBV10-1 | 16 | TRBD2
CSVVTKRDRATSGRVYEQYF | TGCAGCGTCGTAACGAAGAGGGACAGGGCTACTAGCGGGAGAGTTTACGAGCAGTACTTC | TRBJ2-7 | . | TRBV29-1 | 20 | TRBD2
CASSSYSVGTEAFF | TGTGCCAGCAGCTCTTATTCGGTAGGCACTGAAGCTTTCTTT | TRBJ1-1 | . | TRBV7-9 | 14 | .
CSVDRGWETQYF | TGCAGCGTGGACAGGGGTTGGGAGACCCAGTACTTC | TRBJ2-5 | . | TRBV29-1 | 12 | TRBD1
CASSRELAADQETQYF | TGTGCCAGCAGCCGCGAATTGGCGGCTGATCAAGAGACCCAGTACTTC | TRBJ2-5 | . | TRBV4-2 | 16 | .
CASSPKEQGSLFYEQYF | TGTGCCAGCAGCCCAAAAGAACAGGGATCCCTATTCTACGAGCAGTACTTC | TRBJ2-7 | once | TRBV7-8 | 17 | .
CASSLGSSHRGGYTF | TGTGCCAGCAGCTTAGGGTCCAGCCATAGGGGAGGCTACACCTTC | TRBJ1-2 | . | TRBV7-6 | 15 | .